This entry is about one T cell receptor (beta chain). The antigen remains undetermined. This may come from a read error, since a much larger clone is one base off. This sample stems from a study of identical twins. Whole-study findings and limits: Invariant T cells like MAIT and iNKT could partly confound the zero-insertion analyses. Cross-sectional statistical analysis was relied on for the conclusions, without the same donors being followed.

Template switching (which added a universal primer site) was used, and cDNA carried unique molecular identifiers. TCRdb redid the calling of the 5' RACE reads with MiXCR, one entry per CDR3 protein. The sample has 500,000 to 550,000 distinct CDR3 sequences, less than 25% seen once; the top ten hold 0.8% to 1%. This sample also appeared in a second study, on T cells expressing NK-cell markers.

Sequenced sample: CD4+ T cells sorted from blood. This clonotype was obtained from a woman aged 18-29 years in good health.

CDR3 nucleotides: TGTGCCAGCAGCGAAGTACAGGGCTCCGAAAAACTGTTTTTT. Amino acid sequence: CASSEVQGSEKLFF. The chain has TRBV7-9 and TRBJ1-4; possibly TRBD1 for D (6 bases). With 5 bases removed from V and 8 bases from J, the gap between germline ends came to 15 bases. The CDR3 totals 14 residues. The germline gives CDR1 SEHNR, CDR2 FQNEAQ (reference sequence).